This TCR beta chain was captured in a study of PD-L1 blockade in urothelial cancer. Study details: It was at some point between 2013 and 2014 that patients started atezolizumab at 1,200 mg intravenously every 3 weeks. At 3 weeks (second dose) and 6 weeks after starting treatment, blood was analyzed.

This clone came up once. CDR3 length: 15 amino acids. Germline V gene sequence: CDR1 MNHNY, CDR2 SVGAGI (reference sequence). Trimming cost V 0 bases and J 6 bases, with 15 bases left between them. The assay was immunoSEQ multiplex PCR, and TCRdb's table has in-frame clones only and misses some. The data contain just over 50,000 clones, roughly four fifths of them singletons. Described time point: pretreatment peripheral blood. The receptor's source is a man between 65 and 79 years old with urothelial cancer. Sequencing was performed on PBMCs, taken around atezolizumab (anti-PD-L1) treatment. This chain uses TRBV6-6 with TRBJ2-7, with D unresolved. In nucleotides, the CDR3 is TGTGCCAGCAGTTACTCGCGCGATCTTTCGAGCGAGCAGTACTTC. Translating it yields CASSYSRDLSSEQYF.